The clone carrying this T cell receptor beta chain was counted a single time. Antigen unknown. With 60 Vbeta and 13 Jbeta primers, the PCR was carried out. TCRdb's table, derived via immunoSEQ multiplex PCR, lists solely in-frame clones and lacks some. The repertoire consists of under 200,000 clones, with over 75% occurring once and the leading ten covering roughly 3%. This sample is drawn from a study of cytomegalovirus exposure and HLA in healthy donors. Study context: As an earlier analysis found, roughly 180 million T cells yielded about 120 million unique TCR beta sequences. An early release of data contained about 85 million unique TCRs, which came from HLA-typed donors.

The study's findings and limits: Later analysis identified a missense DCLRE1C variant that was linked to TCR beta V- and J-gene trimming. Earlier results showed most TCR beta V segments being productive about 87% or about 30% of the time.

The germline CDR1 and CDR2 sequences are MDHEN and SYDVKM. V lost 3 bases and J lost 5, with 16 bases in between. The CDR3 sequence is 15 residues long. This chain joins TRBV28 and TRBJ2-5; the D gene is possibly TRBD1 (6 bases). This sequence originates from a female donor in good health and CMV-seronegative. The specimen sequenced was PBMCs. The CDR3 spells CASSFGTRARETQYF. The CDR3 bases are TGTGCCAGCAGTTTTGGGACACGGGCAAGGGAGACCCAGTACTTC.